These 22 T cell receptor beta chains were sequenced from one sample in a study of cytomegalovirus exposure and HLA in healthy donors. This PCR relied on a set of 60 Vbeta primers and 13 Jbeta primers. Here immunoSEQ multiplex PCR was the method, and the copy in TCRdb shows in-frame clones only, minus some. Seen here are some 160,000 clones, about 76% observed once, and the top ten hold 5.4%. The sequenced sample consisted of PBMCs. Receptor source: a woman aged 18 to 35 in good health and CMV-seropositive.

The V and J genes are TRBV7-2 and TRBJ2-7; TRBD1 is a possible D gene (6 bases). The CDR3 is made up of 13 amino acids. Trimming shortened V by 5 bases and J by 7 bases, and 15 bases separated the two germline ends. CDR1 and CDR2 from the germline V gene are SGHTA and FQGNSA. This chain's CDR3 is CASSHTGNPEQYF. The DNA for the CDR3 is TGTGCCAGCAGCCACACAGGGAATCCGGAGCAGTACTTC.

This clone came up once. The V gene is TRBV19, the J gene TRBJ2-5; TRBD1 is a possible D gene (6 bases). CDR3 length: 14 residues. The V end lost 6 bases, the J end lost 7 bases, and 18 bases lay between the germline ends. Germline values: CDR1 LNHDA, CDR2 SQIVND (reference sequence). CDR3 residues: CASSFSGTPGTQYF. CDR3 bases: TGTGCCAGTAGCTTTTCGGGGACACCGGGGACCCAGTACTTC.

The rearrangement links TRBV4-2 to TRBJ2-7; 9 bases align to TRBD1. The germline V gene encodes CDR1 LGHNA and CDR2 YNFKEQ. After removal of 2 bases from V and 4 bases from J, the junction contained 6 bases not matched to a gene. The CDR3 has 15 amino acids. CDR3 residues: CASSQPGTGLYEQYF. The DNA for the CDR3 is TGTGCCAGCAGCCAACCGGGGACAGGGTTATACGAGCAGTACTTC.

This sequence joins TRBV30 and TRBJ1-1, with a possible D match to TRBD1 (5 bases). The germline V and J ends were trimmed by 0 bases and 3 bases, with 5 bases remaining between them. Per germline, CDR1 GTSNPN and CDR2 SVGIG (reference sequence). The CDR3 consists of 12 residues. The CDR3 DNA is TGTGCCTGGAGTGTAGGGGACACTGAAGCTTTCTTT. It codes for CAWSVGDTEAFF. The full variable domain, completed using reference TRBV30 and TRBJ1-1, is SQTIHQWPATLVQPVGSPLSLECTVEGTSNPNLYWYRQAAGRGLQLLFYSVGIGQISSEVPQNLSASRPQDRQFILSSKKLLLSDSGFYLCAWSVGDTEAFFGQGTRLTVV.

V and J are TRBV5-8 and TRBJ1-4; 7 bases are shared with TRBD1. Trimming cost V 4 bases and J 6 bases; bases outside gene matches: 9. The CDR3 totals 15 residues. Looked up from germline, CDR1 is SGHTS and CDR2 is YDEGEE. The CDR3: CASSDDRAGDEKLFF. The CDR3 coding sequence is TGTGCCAGCAGCGACGACAGGGCGGGTGATGAAAAACTGTTTTTT.

V usage is TRBV2 and J usage is TRBJ1-1, with a weak D call TRBD1 (6 bases). The CDR3 runs 13 residues. In germline, CDR1 is SNHLY, CDR2 FYNNEI. V lost 8 bases and J lost 6, with 16 bases in between. The CDR3 bases are TGTGCCAGCGGCTTAGGGGGGGGGCCTGAAGCTTTCTTT. The encoded protein is CASGLGGGPEAFF.

Remarks on this clone: One end of the junction varies from germline; a read error may be responsible. The chain couples TRBV7-9 to TRBJ1-1; TRBD1 might be the D (5 bases). From germline, CDR1 is SEHNR and CDR2 FQNEAQ (reference sequence). The CDR3 contains 13 residues. The CDR3 is CSSRYGTVTEAFF. As DNA, the CDR3 is TGTTCCAGCAGATACGGGACTGTCACTGAAGCTTTCTTT. Variable domain in full (rest from reference TRBV7-9 and TRBJ1-1): DTGVSQNPRHKITKRGQNVTFRCDPISEHNRLYWYRQTLGQGPEFLTYFQNEAQLEKSRLLSDRFSAERPKGSFSTLEIQRTEQGDSAMYLCSSRYGTVTEAFFGQGTRLTVV.

The rearrangement joins TRBV7-2 to TRBJ2-3; TRBD2 matches 9 bases. J gave up 1 base and V 4 bases, and 0 bases lay outside the gene matches. The length of the CDR3 is 14 residues. The germline CDR1 and CDR2 sequences are SGHTA and FQGNSA. CDR3 sequence (DNA): TGTGCCAGCAGCTCTAGCGGGGGCACAGATACGCAGTATTTT. Its protein product is CASSSSGGTDTQYF.

This clone was recorded a few times. The V and J genes are TRBV5-6 and TRBJ2-5; 9 bases line up with TRBD1. The end of the DNA aligns better with TRBJ2-7, so the J call may be wrong. CDR3 size: 13 residues. Germline V lookup: CDR1 SGHDT, CDR2 YYEEEE. The chain's CDR3 is CASSPGQGREQYF. As DNA, the CDR3 is TGTGCCAGCAGCCCCGGACAGGGGCGCGAGCAGTACTTC.

Turning to this clone: Its ends do not fully match the called genes, so a read error is possible. This chain connects TRBV7-9 to TRBJ1-1; D is perhaps TRBD1 (6 bases). Germline V gene lookup returns CDR1 SEHNR and CDR2 FQNEAQ (reference sequence). CDR3 size: 12 residues. The CDR3 region has the DNA TGTTCCAGCAGGGGAGAGAACACTGAAGCTTTCTTT. Amino acid sequence: CSSRGENTEAFF.

CDR3 sequence (DNA): TGCAGCGTTGATACAGGGAACCACTATGGCTACACCTTC. It yields the protein CSVDTGNHYGYTF. The chain links TRBV29-1 to TRBJ1-2; D perhaps matches TRBD1 (6 bases). This CDR3 has 13 residues. Germline V gene sequence: CDR1 SQVTM, CDR2 ANQGSEA. V lost 3 bases and J 3 bases, leaving 11 bases between the germline ends.

This clone appeared once. The V and J genes are TRBV20-1 and TRBJ2-1; D is unclear. Germline V gene data show CDR1 as DFQATT and CDR2 as SNEGSKA (reference sequence). Deletions cut 6 bases from V and 8 bases from J, with 11 bases between. CDR3 length equals 11 residues. CDR3: CSAQLGDEQFF. CDR3 nucleotide sequence: TGCAGTGCCCAGCTAGGCGATGAGCAGTTCTTC.

This clone has only a few counts. The V call is TRBV5-4, the J call TRBJ2-5; 9 nucleotides match TRBD1. J was trimmed by 4 bases and V by 1 base; bases with no gene match: 2. Germline CDR1 SGHNT, CDR2 YYREEE (reference sequence). This CDR3 region has 14 residues. The CDR3 nucleotides read TGTGCCAGCAGCTTGCAGGGACAGGGAGAGACCCAGTACTTC. Its translation is CASSLQGQGETQYF.

The chain is built from TRBV28 and TRBJ2-7; D is perhaps TRBD1 (5 bases). The CDR3 extends over 16 amino acids. Deletions cut 2 bases from V and 5 bases from J, with 19 bases between. Germline lookup yields CDR1 MDHEN and CDR2 SYDVKM. CDR3 sequence (DNA): TGTGCCAGCAGTTTAAACAGGCCGTCCAGTAAACACGAGCAGTACTTC. It is translated as CASSLNRPSSKHEQYF.

The rearrangement uses TRBV5-6 and TRBJ2-5; 9 nucleotides match TRBD1. The DNA end favors TRBJ2-7, so the J call may be wrong. Germline CDR1 SGHDT, CDR2 YYEEEE. This CDR3 contains 15 residues. CDR3 nucleotide sequence: TGTGCCAGCAGCACATGGGACAGGGAGACCTACGAGCAGTACTTC. Translating gives CASSTWDRETYEQYF.

The rearrangement joins TRBV14 to TRBJ1-6, with D unresolved. CDR1 and CDR2 from the germline V gene are SGHDN and FVKESK. The CDR3 is 18 residues long. Trimming removed 0 bases from V and 0 bases from J, with 12 bases in between. CDR3 region: CASSQDRGVSSYNSPLHF. CDR3 coding DNA: TGTGCCAGCAGCCAAGATCGAGGCGTGAGCTCCTATAATTCACCCCTCCACTTT.

This clone came up a few times. The limits of the CDR3 on the DNA are not certain, so only TCRdb's listed CDR3 is given. The chain combines TRBV28 with TRBJ1-2; the D call of TRBD1 is as the table states it, not checked on the DNA. The CDR3 is 14 amino acids long, termini counted. Per the germline V gene, CDR1 is MDHEN and CDR2 is SYDVKM. CDR3 in amino acids: CASSTSGQTTGYTF.

The table lists this clone with a count of one. The genes are TRBV10-3 and TRBJ2-2, with TRBD1 matching over 10 bases. The ends lost 4 bases at V and 4 bases at J; junction bases unmatched: 12. CDR3 length: 18 residues. CDR1 and CDR2 from the germline V gene are ENHRY and SYGVKD. The CDR3 is CAISGVGQGSGLTGELFF. In DNA, the CDR3 is TGTGCCATCAGTGGGGTGGGACAGGGGTCGGGCCTCACCGGGGAGCTGTTTTTT.

The chain carries TRBV4-2 and TRBJ2-7; 7 bases align to TRBD1. This CDR3 region has 15 residues. Germline V gene lookup returns CDR1 LGHNA and CDR2 YNFKEQ. The J segment lost 4 bases and the V segment lost 1 base, leaving 7 bases of the junction unmatched. The CDR3 region is CASSQGPGTEYEQYF. In nucleotides, the CDR3 is TGTGCCAGCAGCCAAGGTCCGGGGACAGAATACGAGCAGTACTTC.

The CDR3 coding sequence is TGTGCCAGCTCACCGGTACTAGCGAGACTCTACGAGCAGTACTTC. It is translated as CASSPVLARLYEQYF. J is TRBJ2-7 and V is TRBV18, with 7 positions matching TRBD2. J gave up 3 bases and V 3 bases, and 8 bases lay outside the gene matches. Germline lookup yields CDR1 KGHSH and CDR2 LQKENI. This CDR3 spans 15 amino acids.

The V and J genes are TRBV6-5 and TRBJ1-5, with D unresolved. CDR3 length equals 13 residues. Germline V gene data show CDR1 as MNHEY and CDR2 as SVGAGI. V gave up 5 bases and J gave up 7 bases, with 12 bases separating them. CDR3 sequence (DNA): TGTGCCAGCAGTGGAGAGGGCGAACAGCCCCAGCATTTT. It translates to CASSGEGEQPQHF.

The chain links TRBV6-1 to TRBJ1-1; 8 bases fit TRBD1. The germline V gene has CDR1 MNHNS and CDR2 SASEGT. The ends lost 4 bases at V and 0 bases at J; junction bases unmatched: 7. The CDR3 runs to 16 residues. Written as DNA, the CDR3 is TGTGCCAGCAGTGGGGTACCGGGACAGGTGAACACTGAAGCTTTCTTT. It codes for CASSGVPGQVNTEAFF.